This section outlines one T cell receptor beta chain sequence together with its context. Antigen specificity is unknown. The data stem from a study of siplizumab effects on memory and regulatory T cells. Study-wide results and limits: Memory T cells appeared less diverse than naive cells, which seemed to contribute substantially to alloresponse. With siplizumab, cumulative frequency of CD4+ memory-derived alloreactive sequences dropped significantly. Under siplizumab, an average approximately 69% of mappable alloreactive CD4+ clones were Treg-derived, compared with around 25% in controls.

This table comes from immunoSEQ multiplex PCR, and its TCRdb copy is limited to in-frame clones, with some not included. The sample holds 110,000 or so clones; roughly 93% are singletons and the top ten take around 0.16%. The CDR3 has 14 amino acids. Deletions cut 4 bases from V and 7 bases from J, with 13 bases between. Germline CDR1 is LNHDA and CDR2 is SQIVND (reference sequence). This chain joins TRBV19 and TRBJ2-2; D is unresolved. Sequencing was done on a sample of non-Treg CD4+ T cells sorted from blood. The receptor was derived from a human donor in good health. DNA of the CDR3: TGTGCCAGTAGTACAGGCCGCTTCTTCGGGGAGCTGTTTTTT. Translated: CASSTGRFFGELFF.